A single T cell receptor (beta chain) is shown here with its context. TCRdb keeps only in-frame clones here, not all; method: immunoSEQ multiplex PCR. The sample has about 120,000 clones, just under 80% seen once. This entry comes from a study of blood T cell repertoires in COVID-19. About the study: Spain, Italy and the United States supplied samples that represented acute and convalescent COVID-19.

The CDR3 runs to 13 residues. V was trimmed by 0 bases and J by 4 bases, leaving 8 bases between them. CDR1 is SGHRS and CDR2 is YFSETQ in the germline V gene. The receptor's source is a human donor in a cohort sampled during active COVID-19. This sequence joins TRBV5-1 and TRBJ2-7; D gene uncertain. Sequencing was done on a sample of peripheral blood. The CDR3 spells CASSLASRYEQYF. The DNA of the CDR3 is TGCGCCAGCAGCTTGGCCTCGAGGTACGAGCAGTACTTC. Supplemented by reference TRBV5-1 and TRBJ2-7, the full variable domain reads KAGVTQTPRYLIKTRGQQVTLSCSPISGHRSVSWYQQTPGQGLQFLFEYFSETQRNKGNFPGRFSGRQFSNSRSEMNVSTLELGDSALYLCASSLASRYEQYFGPGTRLTVT.